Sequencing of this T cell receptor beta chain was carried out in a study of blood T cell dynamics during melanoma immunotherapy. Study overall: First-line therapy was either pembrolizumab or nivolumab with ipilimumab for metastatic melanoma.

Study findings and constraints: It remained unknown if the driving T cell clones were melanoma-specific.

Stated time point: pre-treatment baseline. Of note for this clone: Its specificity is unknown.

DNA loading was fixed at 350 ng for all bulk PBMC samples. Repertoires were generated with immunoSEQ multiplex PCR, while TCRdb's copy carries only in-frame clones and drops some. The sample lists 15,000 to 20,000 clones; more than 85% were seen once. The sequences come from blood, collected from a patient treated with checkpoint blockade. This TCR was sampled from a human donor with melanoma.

CDR3 sequence reads: CASSFDKNTEAFF. CDR3 coding DNA: TGTGCCAGCAGTTTCGACAAGAACACTGAAGCTTTCTTT. V is TRBV6-6 and J is TRBJ1-1; no definite D call. V lost 4 bases to trimming and J lost 1 base, with 7 bases between them. This CDR3 comprises 13 residues. The germline V gene has CDR1 MNHNY and CDR2 SVGAGI (reference sequence).